These 10 T cell receptor beta chains share one sample of origin, sequenced in a study of blood T cell repertoires in COVID-19. TCRdb's copy holds only in-frame clones and misses some; the assay was immunoSEQ multiplex PCR. The sample contains under 250,000 clones, around four fifths of which appear only once. Sequenced input: peripheral blood. The receptors shown here come from a woman in her 70s with COVID-19, enrolled during active disease.

The chain employs TRBV6-2 or TRBV6-3 and TRBJ2-1; D may be TRBD2 (6 bases). Germline loops: CDR1 MNHEY, CDR2 SVGEGT. The germline V and J ends were trimmed by 2 bases and 4 bases, with 21 bases remaining between them. The CDR3 is 18 amino acids. This CDR3 is CASSYRAAGMSLYNEQFF. Here the CDR3 DNA reads TGTGCCAGCAGTTACAGGGCAGCGGGCATGAGCCTTTACAATGAGCAGTTCTTC.

This clone was picked up a small number of times. Here the CDR3 DNA reads TGTGCCAGTAGTATCCTGGCGGGGGCGTCACGTGGAAACACCATATATTTT. It encodes CASSILAGASRGNTIYF. This chain connects TRBV19 to TRBJ1-3; D might be TRBD1 (6 bases). Germline CDR1 LNHDA, CDR2 SQIVND (reference sequence). Deletions cut 3 bases from V and 3 bases from J, with 18 bases between. The length of the CDR3 is 17 residues.

This chain connects TRBV5-1 to TRBJ2-7; 11 positions agree with TRBD2. J lost 1 base, V lost 2 bases, and 2 bases had no gene match. Germline CDR1 SGHRS, CDR2 YFSETQ. This CDR3 spans 15 amino acids. CDR3 sequence reads: CASSLLAGESYEQYF. The DNA of the CDR3 is TGCGCCAGCAGCTTACTAGCGGGAGAATCCTACGAGCAGTACTTC.

V usage is TRBV2 and J usage is TRBJ2-7; TRBD1 matches 8 bases. This CDR3 comprises 14 residues. The trim removed 7 bases at V and 3 bases at J, leaving 8 bases unmatched. Germline V gene data show CDR1 as SNHLY and CDR2 as FYNNEI. The CDR3 sequence is CASTRTGRNYEQYF. Here the CDR3 DNA reads TGTGCCAGCACCAGGACAGGGAGAAACTACGAGCAGTACTTC.

The chain links TRBV7-3 to TRBJ2-1, with 10 positions matching TRBD2. The CDR3 spans 15 residues. V gave up 2 bases and J gave up 4 bases; unmatched junction bases: 2. In germline, CDR1 is SGHTA, CDR2 FQGTGA. The CDR3 sequence is CASSLLAGAYNEQFF. CDR3 in DNA: TGTGCCAGCAGCTTACTAGCGGGAGCTTACAATGAGCAGTTCTTC.

The V and J genes are TRBV18 and TRBJ1-1; 8 nucleotides agree with TRBD1. Trimming removed 4 bases from V and 0 bases from J; junction bases left unmatched: 7. Germline-derived CDR1 and CDR2 are KGHSH and LQKENI. The CDR3 extends over 16 amino acids. The CDR3 sequence: CASSLTGTGLNTEAFF. In DNA form, the CDR3 reads TGTGCCAGCTCACTCACCGGGACAGGCTTGAACACTGAAGCTTTCTTT.

V is TRBV3-1 (or the pseudogene TRBV3-2) and J is TRBJ1-2; D perhaps matches TRBD1 (6 bases). With 4 bases removed from V and 8 bases from J, the gap between germline ends came to 17 bases. CDR1 LGHDT and CDR2 YNNKEL come from the germline V gene (reference sequence). The CDR3 runs to 14 residues. CDR3 in amino acids: CASSPVGQIWGYTF. DNA for the CDR3: TGTGCCAGCAGCCCCGTCGGACAGATTTGGGGCTACACCTTC.

This chain links TRBV6-5 with TRBJ2-7; D perhaps matches TRBD1 (6 bases). The CDR3 runs to 15 residues. V shed 6 bases and J shed 4 bases, with 19 bases lying between them. CDR1 and CDR2 (germline): MNHEY, SVGAGI. DNA for the CDR3: TGTGCCAGCAGGGATCCTAGACAGGTTCCTTACGAGCAGTACTTC. Its translation is CASRDPRQVPYEQYF.

The chain carries TRBV6-5 and TRBJ2-5; D gene uncertain. Trimming stripped 4 bases from V and 5 bases from J, with 11 bases between. CDR3 length: 13 residues. Germline CDR1 is MNHEY and CDR2 is SVGAGI. As DNA, the CDR3 is TGTGCCAGCAGTTCCCGAGTTTTGGAGACCCAGTACTTC. Translation: CASSSRVLETQYF.

This chain links TRBV24-1 with TRBJ2-1, with 13 positions matching TRBD2. CDR3 length: 16 amino acids. The germline gives CDR1 KGHDR, CDR2 SFDVKD. V shed 4 bases, J shed 7 bases, and the junction held 6 bases outside the gene matches. The CDR3 here is CATSDRLAGGRNEQFF. As DNA, the CDR3 is TGTGCCACCAGTGACCGACTAGCGGGAGGTCGGAATGAGCAGTTCTTC.